This T cell receptor (beta chain) originates from a study of blood T cell repertoires in COVID-19 (dated by TCRdb to the early 2020s). In the study overall: Samples covering the acute and convalescent phases of COVID-19 were provided by collaborators in the United States, Italy and Spain. The material from the prospective study consisted of cDNA or gDNA derived from T cells, B-cell-depleted T cells, or PBMCs. Deeply sampled blood TCRbeta repertoires from subjects exposed to, actively infected with, or recovered from COVID-19 were included in the dataset. The repertoires were released in a freely available public database meant as a resource for research on the immune response to SARS-CoV-2. The samples were drawn from the first 160 participants of the ongoing ImmuneRACE study and from under 1,500 subjects provided by 6 global collaborators. Nearly every sample came with metadata listing a de-identified subject ID, COVID-19 status, age in years and sex. Where available, HLA class I and class II types were obtained from metadata supplied by the sample provider rather than from assay-based typing.

TCRbeta CDR3 regions were amplified from genomic DNA using the immunoSEQ Assay, a bias-controlled multiplex PCR. Processing in the source paper ran as follows. Within the assay, amplification of reference gene primers was used to estimate how many nucleated cells each sample contained. To quantify the absolute abundance of each unique TCRbeta CDR3 rearrangement, sequence reads were collapsed and filtered. For each sample, productive Simpson clonality was calculated as the square root of Simpson's diversity index over productive rearrangements. The immuneACCESS repertoire file appears here via TCRdb, limited to in-frame rearrangements. These files lack a portion of the clones; in checked studies, under half of the deficit traces to unresolved V genes, and the cause of the others is not known. D and trimming come from the DNA, and the V and J calls and clone size come from that table. In this sample the table shows tens of thousands of clones, approximately 90% of which occur a single time. The leading ten clones occupy approximately 9.2% of the sample.

The junction shows trimming of 5 bases on V and 3 bases on J, and the gene matches do not reach 4 bases of it. Taken from cysteine to phenylalanine, the CDR3 has 13 residues. Only the CDR3 part of the read is kept: 39 bases, read in frame from the first base. From the germline V gene, CDR1 is SGHNT and CDR2 is YENEEA. The paper as a whole reports these results and caveats: How much clinical and demographic metadata was included differed by source and by participant, and the metadata was provided uncurated.

Whole blood was collected in K2EDTA tubes by collaborating institutions according to the institutions' own protocols. For TCRbeta analysis, collaborators shipped samples as frozen whole blood, isolated PBMCs, or DNA extracted from either of those sample types. Concerning this clone: This receptor's antigen is unknown. Base qualities were left out, and no much larger clone turns up one base away.

Input material: peripheral blood. The chain employs TRBV11-3 and TRBJ2-7; 7 middle bases align to TRBD1. The TCR comes from a woman aged 70-85 years with active COVID-19. The CDR3 corresponds to CASSRDSNYEQYF. The nucleotide sequence reads TGTGCCAGCAGCCGGGACAGCAACTACGAGCAGTACTTC.